Below, 26 T cell receptor beta chains from the same sample are listed, as sequenced in a study of OX40 agonist ivuxolimab in advanced cancers. Library generation was performed with the immunoSEQ multiplex PCR assay. Held by TCRdb, this immuneACCESS table contains in-frame sequences only and omits some clones. Under half of the omission traces to an unresolved V gene where checked; the cause of the rest is unknown. The sample table shows more than 35,000 clones, and 75% to 90% are seen once. The ten largest clones capture around 16% of the sample. The sequences come from CD4+ or CD8+ T cells sorted from blood, collected in a trial of the OX40 agonist ivuxolimab. All receptors derive from an adult with an advanced solid tumor such as melanoma, head and neck, liver or kidney cancer.

The rearrangement uses TRBV19 and TRBJ1-1, with D perhaps matching TRBD1 (6 bases). Trimming left V 5 bases short and J 8 bases short, with 15 bases between. The CDR3 covers 13 residues. Germline V gene lookup returns CDR1 LNHDA and CDR2 SQIVND (reference sequence). The CDR3 reads CASSRAGAGEAFF. The CDR3 nucleotides read TGTGCCAGTAGTCGGGCGGGGGCAGGGGAAGCTTTCTTT.

The CDR3 DNA is TGCAGCGTTGAAGGGACAGGGATCCGGGAGACCCAGTACTTC. Its protein product is CSVEGTGIRETQYF. This chain joins TRBV29-1 and TRBJ2-5; 8 bases match TRBD1. CDR1 is SQVTM and CDR2 is ANQGSEA in the germline V gene. The CDR3 is 14 amino acids. The V gene end was trimmed by 1 base and the J gene end by 5 bases; junction bases not matched to a gene: 6.

The chain employs TRBV10-3 and TRBJ2-3; 9 positions agree with TRBD2. The germline CDR1 and CDR2 sequences are ENHRY and SYGVKD. After removal of 1 base from V and 2 bases from J, the junction contained 13 bases not matched to a gene. This CDR3 has 19 residues. CDR3 bases: TGTGCCATCAGTGAGTACTGGACTAGCGACACACATGACACAGATACGCAGTATTTT. Encoded protein: CAISEYWTSDTHDTDTQYF.

The gene calls are TRBV11-3 and TRBJ2-2; no firm D call. Germline values: CDR1 SGHNT, CDR2 YENEEA. Trimming left V 3 bases short and J 1 base short, with 9 bases between. This CDR3 contains 15 residues. The CDR3 is CASSLNRMNTGELFF. DNA for the CDR3: TGTGCCAGCAGCTTGAATAGAATGAACACCGGGGAGCTGTTTTTT.

This rearrangement joins TRBV4-1 to TRBJ1-2, with D possibly being TRBD1 (5 bases). The CDR3 is 14 amino acids. V was pared by 3 bases and J by 7 bases, with 15 bases between. Per germline, CDR1 MGHRA and CDR2 YSYEKL. CDR3 sequence reads: CASSHVSREAGYTF. For the CDR3, the DNA is TGCGCCAGCAGCCATGTGAGCAGGGAGGCTGGCTACACCTTC.

The V call is TRBV6-5, the J call TRBJ2-1; D unresolved. Germline V gives CDR1 MNHEY, CDR2 SVGAGI. The V gene lost 0 bases and the J gene lost 15 bases, with 15 bases spanning the gap. CDR3 length: 13 residues. The CDR3 region has the DNA TGTGCCAGCAGTTACTCGCTCCAAGATGAACGGTTCTTC. Its translation is CASSYSLQDERFF.

The chain joins TRBV15 to TRBJ2-5, with D perhaps TRBD2 (7 bases). The CDR3 spans 15 residues. Trimming pared 9 bases from V and 4 bases from J, leaving 21 bases between. The germline gives CDR1 LNHNV, CDR2 YYDKDF (reference sequence). The CDR3 coding sequence is TGTGCCACGAGAAAGGGGGGGGCCACCAGAGAGACCCAGTACTTC. Protein: CATRKGGATRETQYF.

This chain connects TRBV11-3 to TRBJ1-1; no reliable D call. The ends were cut back, 0 bases at V and 1 base at J, with 12 bases in the middle. The CDR3 contains 16 residues. Germline CDR1 is SGHNT and CDR2 is YENEEA. The DNA for the CDR3 is TGTGCCAGCAGCTTAGAGATAGGTGACCCGAACACTGAAGCTTTCTTT. This encodes CASSLEIGDPNTEAFF.

The sample holds one count of this clone. This chain joins TRBV7-2 and TRBJ2-1; 9 bases align to TRBD2. CDR1 and CDR2 from the germline V gene are SGHTA and FQGNSA. V gave up 4 bases and J gave up 5 bases; unmatched junction bases: 6. The CDR3 consists of 15 residues. The CDR3 region has the DNA TGTGCCAGCAGCTACTCTAGCGGGACCCACAATGAGCAGTTCTTC. Amino acids: CASSYSSGTHNEQFF. Full variable domain (outside the CDR3, taken from reference TRBV7-2 and TRBJ2-1): GAGVSQSPSNKVTEKGKDVELRCDPISGHTALYWYRQSLGQGLEFLIYFQGNSAPDKSGLPSDRFSAERTGGSVSTLTIQRTQQEDSAVYLCASSYSSGTHNEQFFGPGTRLTVL.

This clone showed up just a few times. This rearrangement joins TRBV4-1 to TRBJ1-1; weak D call: TRBD1 (5 bases). Trimming cost V 1 base and J 5 bases, with 17 bases left between them. CDR1 and CDR2 from the germline V gene are MGHRA and YSYEKL. The CDR3 length is 16 residues. CDR3 in DNA: TGCGCCAGCAGCCAAGGAATAATAGGGGAGGGAACTGAAGCTTTCTTT. Protein product: CASSQGIIGEGTEAFF.

The chain uses TRBV6-6 and TRBJ2-7; TRBD2 agrees at 7 bases. This CDR3 is built from 12 residues. CDR1 MNHNY and CDR2 SVGAGI come from the germline V gene (reference sequence). With 7 bases clipped from V and 6 bases from J, the junction kept 6 bases outside the gene matches. The CDR3: CASIPPGGEQYF. CDR3 nucleotides: TGTGCCAGCATCCCTCCGGGGGGCGAGCAGTACTTC.

The V call is TRBV5-1, the J call TRBJ2-5, with 14 bases that match TRBD2. The J segment lost 3 bases and the V segment lost 0 bases, leaving 4 bases of the junction unmatched. The CDR3 loop spans 17 amino acids. The germline V gene encodes CDR1 SGHRS and CDR2 YFSETQ. DNA for the CDR3: TGCGCCAGCAGCTTGGCTTGGGGACTAGCGGGGGAAGAGACCCAGTACTTC. Protein: CASSLAWGLAGEETQYF.

This clone was seen just once. The chain joins TRBV5-1 to TRBJ2-1; D is ambiguous. Deletions cut 5 bases from V and 8 bases from J, with 8 bases between. This CDR3 has 11 residues. Germline loops: CDR1 SGHRS, CDR2 YFSETQ. This CDR3 reads CASRLSYEQFF. The CDR3 DNA reads TGCGCCAGCAGATTAAGCTATGAGCAGTTCTTC.

The J gene is TRBJ2-2, the V gene TRBV27, with D perhaps TRBD1 or TRBD2 (6 bases each). Trimming removed 2 bases from V and 7 bases from J, with 11 bases in between. The CDR3 consists of 14 residues. Germline loops: CDR1 MNHEY, CDR2 SMNVEV (reference sequence). For the CDR3, the DNA is TGTGCCAGCAGTTTAGAAGGGGGAGGCGGGGAGCTGTTTTTT. It translates to CASSLEGGGGELFF.

The chain is built from TRBV5-6 and TRBJ1-5; D is ambiguous. There are 12 residues in the CDR3. CDR1 is SGHDT, CDR2 YYEEEE, per germline. V was clipped by 0 bases and J by 4 bases, with 2 bases between them. The CDR3 region is CASSLGNQPQHF. DNA for the CDR3: TGTGCCAGCAGCTTGGGAAATCAGCCCCAGCATTTT.

The rearrangement joins TRBV11-1 to TRBJ1-1, with D perhaps matching TRBD1 (5 bases). Germline V CDR1 and CDR2: SGHAT, FQDESV (reference sequence). The CDR3 spans 12 residues. Trimming took 5 bases from V and 7 from J, leaving 11 bases between them. CDR3 region: CASSPMGLEAFF. The CDR3 DNA sequence: TGTGCCAGCAGCCCGATGGGGCTTGAAGCTTTCTTT.

This chain uses TRBV28 with TRBJ1-2; no clear D gene. The ends were cut back, 3 bases at V and 7 bases at J, with 9 bases in the middle. The V gene's germline CDR1 is MDHEN and CDR2 SYDVKM. The CDR3 runs 12 residues. CDR3 nucleotides: TGTGCCAGCAGTTTGGACCCGGGTGGCTACACCTTC. As protein: CASSLDPGGYTF.

CDR3 loop: CASSLRAYTEAFF. The CDR3 bases are TGTGCCAGCAGTTTACGGGCCTACACTGAAGCTTTCTTT. The rearrangement joins TRBV28 to TRBJ1-1; no definite D call. Trimming removed 2 bases at V and 3 bases at J, with 7 bases between. CDR1 is MDHEN and CDR2 is SYDVKM in the germline V gene. The CDR3 is 13 amino acids. Supplemented by reference TRBV28 and TRBJ1-1, the full variable domain reads DVKVTQSSRYLVKRTGEKVFLECVQDMDHENMFWYRQDPGLGLRLIYFSYDVKMKEKGDIPEGYSVSREKKERFSLILESASTNQTSMYLCASSLRAYTEAFFGQGTRLTVV.

The rearrangement joins TRBV6-5 to TRBJ2-7; TRBD1 matches at 7 bases. The CDR3 covers 11 residues. The V and J ends lost 6 bases and 6 bases, in that order; junction bases with no gene match: 2. CDR1 and CDR2 from the germline V gene are MNHEY and SVGAGI. The DNA for the CDR3 is TGTGCCAGCAGACAGGGGCGCGAGCAGTACTTC. The encoded protein is CASRQGREQYF.

The J gene is TRBJ2-5, the V gene TRBV11-3; D is unresolved. V dropped 0 bases and J dropped 5 bases, with 4 bases sitting between them. This CDR3 contains 12 residues. Germline V gene sequence: CDR1 SGHNT, CDR2 YENEEA. CDR3 sequence: CASSLEGETQYF. The CDR3 bases are TGTGCCAGCAGCTTAGAGGGGGAGACCCAGTACTTC.

The chain uses TRBV7-9 and TRBJ2-7; D possibly corresponds to TRBD1 (6 bases). The V gene lost 6 bases and the J gene lost 1 base, with 19 bases spanning the gap. The CDR3 contains 16 residues. From germline, CDR1 is SEHNR and CDR2 FQNEAQ (reference sequence). CDR3 sequence reads: CASSPSPGEESYEQYF. The CDR3, as DNA: TGTGCCAGCAGTCCCTCCCCAGGGGAAGAGTCCTACGAGCAGTACTTC.

This chain uses TRBV28 with TRBJ2-2, with 9 nucleotides matching TRBD2. The CDR3 extends over 17 amino acids. The V gene's germline CDR1 is MDHEN and CDR2 SYDVKM. The ends lost 7 bases at V and 2 bases at J; junction bases unmatched: 11. This chain's CDR3 is CASTLSISGRNTGELFF. As DNA, the CDR3 is TGTGCCAGCACTCTCTCTATTAGCGGGAGAAACACCGGGGAGCTGTTTTTT. The whole variable domain, remainder taken from reference TRBV28 and TRBJ2-2, is DVKVTQSSRYLVKRTGEKVFLECVQDMDHENMFWYRQDPGLGLRLIYFSYDVKMKEKGDIPEGYSVSREKKERFSLILESASTNQTSMYLCASTLSISGRNTGELFFGEGSRLTVL.

The rearrangement links TRBV5-1 to TRBJ1-5, with 9 bases that match TRBD1. V was pared by 1 base and J by 6 bases, with 2 bases of the junction left unmatched. This CDR3 has 14 residues. CDR1 is SGHRS and CDR2 is YFSETQ in the germline V gene. This CDR3 is CASSLTGGGQPQHF. The CDR3 DNA reads TGCGCCAGCAGCTTGACAGGGGGCGGTCAGCCCCAGCATTTT.

The chain carries TRBV7-9 and TRBJ2-3; 8 bases are shared with TRBD1. Germline CDR1 is SEHNR and CDR2 is FQNEAQ (reference sequence). This CDR3 spans 15 amino acids. V was pared by 5 bases and J by 5 bases, with 9 bases of the junction left unmatched. The CDR3 region is CASSIPGQAEDTQYF. CDR3 in DNA: TGTGCCAGCAGCATACCGGGACAGGCGGAAGATACGCAGTATTTT.

In regard to this clone: Within the sample, other DNA sequences also encode this same CDR3. The chain uses TRBV7-6 and TRBJ2-7; D is possibly TRBD1 or TRBD2 (5 bases each). The germline V gene has CDR1 SGHVS and CDR2 FNYEAQ. CDR3 length equals 12 residues. Trimming left V 1 base short and J 6 bases short, with 7 bases between. The CDR3 DNA follows: TGTGCCAGCAGCTTAGGTGGGGGCGAGCAGTACTTC. Translated, it gives CASSLGGGEQYF. Filled out from reference TRBV7-6 and TRBJ2-7, the complete variable domain reads GAGVSQSPRYKVTKRGQDVALRCDPISGHVSLYWYRQALGQGPEFLTYFNYEAQQDKSGLPNDRFSAERPEGSISTLTIQRTEQRDSAMYRCASSLGGGEQYFGPGTRLTVT.

The chain couples TRBV28 to TRBJ1-1, with a weak D call TRBD1 (5 bases). This CDR3 is built from 14 residues. Germline V gives CDR1 MDHEN, CDR2 SYDVKM. V was shortened by 0 bases and J by 3 bases, with 8 bases between the two germline ends. For the CDR3, the DNA is TGTGCCAGCAGTTTATGGGGGACGGACACTGAAGCTTTCTTT. Protein sequence: CASSLWGTDTEAFF.